A selection of T cell receptor beta chains follows, all from one sample in a study of PD-1 blockade in classical Hodgkin lymphoma. Assay: immunoSEQ multiplex PCR; the TCRdb copy retains only in-frame clones and omits some. The data show 30,000 to 35,000 clones, 80% to 95% seen once. The specimen comprised CD4+ T cells from blood, sampled at baseline. The receptors were gathered from a human donor with classical Hodgkin lymphoma. Both conserved end residues are trimmed from each CDR3. D genes are given only for firm matches. Not all rows give a size; the values are once, few, many and, for expanded clones, a class.

cdr3_length	clone_size	v_call	d_call	cdr3_aa
12	-	TRBV2	-	ASSLTGSNTEAF
10	-	TRBV15	-	ATSRVGTKEY
13	once	TRBV7-2	TRBD2	ASSSSGTSGTEQF
15	-	TRBV5-1	TRBD1	ASSAGTGLLNTGELF
12	-	TRBV5-1	-	ASSSGSSGNTIY
11	-	TRBV28	TRBD2	ASRLAASYEQY
13	-	TRBV10-2	-	AGSESRSGANVLT
11	once	TRBV6-6	-	ASTGLNQETQY
14	-	TRBV7-2	-	ASSLAPGRDYNEQF
12	-	TRBV28	-	ASSSGSVNEKLF
14	-	TRBV18	-	ASSPTGGAANYGYT
18	-	TRBV7-2	TRBD1	ASSLASRGPQGRNTGELF
13	once	TRBV6-9	-	ASSYNPSSYNEQF
10	-	TRBV7-9	-	ASSGRGHGYT
13	-	TRBV19	-	ATNPTSYPNTEAF
15	-	TRBV19	TRBD2	ASSVPGLAGAYNEQF
12	-	TRBV30	-	AWGAGGNNQPQH
13	few	TRBV9	-	ASSRDRLSNQPQH
14	-	TRBV23-1	TRBD1	ASSQQTGTGKYEQY
13	-	TRBV6-1	-	ASSVRPTTTGGYT
11	few	TRBV4-1	-	ASSQPWGTEAF
13	-	TRBV7-9	TRBD2	ASSHGLAGAKEQY
14	-	TRBV4-2	TRBD1	ASSQDGGGRGSPLH
12	-	TRBV7-6	-	ASSLETRGTEAF
10	-	TRBV30	TRBD1	AWTGQVYGYT
14	-	TRBV4-1	-	ASSQEPPVRTGTQY
11	-	TRBV30	-	AWTRRGSTEAF
13	-	TRBV30	TRBD1	AWVITGVGTDTQY
11	-	TRBV30	-	AWSVIYTGELF